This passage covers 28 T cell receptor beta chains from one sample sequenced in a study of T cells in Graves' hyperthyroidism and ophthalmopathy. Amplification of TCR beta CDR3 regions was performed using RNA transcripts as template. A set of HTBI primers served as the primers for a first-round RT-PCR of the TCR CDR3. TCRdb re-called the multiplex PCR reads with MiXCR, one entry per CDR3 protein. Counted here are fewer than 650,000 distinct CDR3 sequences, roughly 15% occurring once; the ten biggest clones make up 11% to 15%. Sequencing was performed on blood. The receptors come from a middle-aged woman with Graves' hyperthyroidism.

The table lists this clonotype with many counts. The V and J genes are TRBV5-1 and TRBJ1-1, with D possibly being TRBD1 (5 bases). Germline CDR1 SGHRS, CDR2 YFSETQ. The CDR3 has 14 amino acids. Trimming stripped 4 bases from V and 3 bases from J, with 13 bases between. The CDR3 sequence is CASSRTPTDTEAFF. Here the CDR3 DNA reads TGCGCCAGCAGCAGGACACCTACGGACACTGAAGCTTTCTTT.

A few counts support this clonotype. The CDR3 coding sequence is TGTGCCAGCAGCTTAACAGACAGGGCAGATTCACCCCTCCACTTT. It translates to CASSLTDRADSPLHF. The V and J genes are TRBV7-9 and TRBJ1-6, with 7 bases fitting TRBD1. The CDR3 length is 15 residues. V lost 2 bases and J lost 8; bases outside the gene matches: 6. Germline V gene lookup returns CDR1 SEHNR and CDR2 FQNEAQ (reference sequence).

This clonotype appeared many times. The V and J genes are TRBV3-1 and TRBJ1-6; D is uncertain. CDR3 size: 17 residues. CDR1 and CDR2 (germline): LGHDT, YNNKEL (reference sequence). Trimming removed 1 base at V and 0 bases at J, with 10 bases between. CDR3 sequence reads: CASSQVRASSYNSPLHF. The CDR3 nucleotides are TGTGCCAGCAGCCAAGTCCGGGCGAGCTCCTATAATTCACCCCTCCACTTT.

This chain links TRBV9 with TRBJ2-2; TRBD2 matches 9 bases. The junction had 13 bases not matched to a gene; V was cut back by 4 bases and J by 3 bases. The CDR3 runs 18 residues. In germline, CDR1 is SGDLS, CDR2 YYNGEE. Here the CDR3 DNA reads TGTGCCAGCAGCCCCAAGGTGGCTAGCGGGACCCACACCGGGGAGCTGTTTTTT. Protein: CASSPKVASGTHTGELFF.

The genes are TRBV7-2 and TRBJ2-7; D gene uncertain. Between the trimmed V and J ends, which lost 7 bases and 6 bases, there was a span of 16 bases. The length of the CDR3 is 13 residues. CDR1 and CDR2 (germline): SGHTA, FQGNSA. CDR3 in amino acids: CASNRPGLGEQYF. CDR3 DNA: TGTGCCAGCAACCGACCGGGTCTGGGCGAGCAGTACTTC.

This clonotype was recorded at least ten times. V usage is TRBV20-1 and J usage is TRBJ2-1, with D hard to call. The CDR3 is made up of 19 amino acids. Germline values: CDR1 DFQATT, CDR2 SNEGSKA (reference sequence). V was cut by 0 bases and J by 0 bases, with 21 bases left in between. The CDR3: CSARDRFSLGSSSYNEQFF. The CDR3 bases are TGCAGTGCTAGAGACCGGTTTAGTTTAGGTTCTTCCTCCTACAATGAGCAGTTCTTC.

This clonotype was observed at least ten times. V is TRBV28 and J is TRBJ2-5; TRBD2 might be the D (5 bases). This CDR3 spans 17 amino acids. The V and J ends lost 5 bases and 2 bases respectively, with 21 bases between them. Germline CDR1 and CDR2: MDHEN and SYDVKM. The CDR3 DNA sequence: TGTGCCAGCAGTCCCCTAGGTCTTGCGGGTCTACAAGAGACCCAGTACTTC. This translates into CASSPLGLAGLQETQYF.

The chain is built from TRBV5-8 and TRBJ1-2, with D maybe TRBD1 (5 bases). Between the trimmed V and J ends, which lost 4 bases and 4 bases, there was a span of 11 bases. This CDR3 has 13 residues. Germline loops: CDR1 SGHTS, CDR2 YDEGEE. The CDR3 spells CASSATDFYGYTF. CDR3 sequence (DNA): TGTGCCAGCAGCGCGACAGACTTCTATGGCTACACCTTC.

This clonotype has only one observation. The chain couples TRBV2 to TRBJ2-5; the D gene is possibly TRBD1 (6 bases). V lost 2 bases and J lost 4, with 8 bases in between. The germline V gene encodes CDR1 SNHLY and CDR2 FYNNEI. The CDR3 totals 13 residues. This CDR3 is CASSELGGETQYF. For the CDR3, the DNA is TGTGCCAGCAGTGAATTAGGGGGAGAGACCCAGTACTTC. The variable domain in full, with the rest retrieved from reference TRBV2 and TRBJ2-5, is EPEVTQTPSHQVTQMGQEVILRCVPISNHLYFYWYRQILGQKVEFLVSFYNNEISEKSEIFDDQFSVERPDGSNFTLKIRSTKLEDSAMYFCASSELGGETQYFGPGTRLLVL.

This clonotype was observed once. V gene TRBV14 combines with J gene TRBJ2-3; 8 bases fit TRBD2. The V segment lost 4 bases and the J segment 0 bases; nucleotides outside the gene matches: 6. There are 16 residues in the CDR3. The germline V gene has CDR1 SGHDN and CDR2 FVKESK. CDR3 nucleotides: TGTGCCAGCAGCCTCCCTAGCGGGTTCAGCACAGATACGCAGTATTTT. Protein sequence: CASSLPSGFSTDTQYF.

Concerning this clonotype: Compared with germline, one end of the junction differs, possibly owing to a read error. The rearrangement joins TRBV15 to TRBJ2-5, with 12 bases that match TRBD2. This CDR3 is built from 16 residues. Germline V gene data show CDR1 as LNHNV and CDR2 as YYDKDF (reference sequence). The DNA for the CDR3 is TGTGCCGCCAGCAGACGAGGACTAGCGGGACGGGAGACCCAGTACTTC. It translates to CAASRRGLAGRETQYF. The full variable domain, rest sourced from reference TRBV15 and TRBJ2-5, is DAMVIQNPRYQVTQFGKPVTLSCSQTLNHNVMYWYQQKSSQAPKLLFHYYDKDFNNEADTPDNFQSRRPNTSFCFLDIRSPGLGDTAMYLCAASRRGLAGRETQYFGPGTRLLVL.

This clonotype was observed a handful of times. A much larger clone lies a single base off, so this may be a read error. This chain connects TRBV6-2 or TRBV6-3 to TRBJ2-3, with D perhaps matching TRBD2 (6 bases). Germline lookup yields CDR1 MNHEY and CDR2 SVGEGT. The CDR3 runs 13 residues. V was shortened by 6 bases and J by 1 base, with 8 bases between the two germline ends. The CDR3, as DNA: TGTGCCAGCAGGGGACTCGGCACAGATACGCAGTATTTT. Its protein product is CASRGLGTDTQYF.

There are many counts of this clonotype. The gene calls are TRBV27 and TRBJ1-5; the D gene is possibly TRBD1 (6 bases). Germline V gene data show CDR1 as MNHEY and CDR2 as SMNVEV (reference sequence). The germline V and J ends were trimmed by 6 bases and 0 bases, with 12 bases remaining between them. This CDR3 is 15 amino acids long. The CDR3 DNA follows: TGTGCCAGCAGCCCCAGACAGGTTAGCAATCAGCCCCAGCATTTT. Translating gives CASSPRQVSNQPQHF.

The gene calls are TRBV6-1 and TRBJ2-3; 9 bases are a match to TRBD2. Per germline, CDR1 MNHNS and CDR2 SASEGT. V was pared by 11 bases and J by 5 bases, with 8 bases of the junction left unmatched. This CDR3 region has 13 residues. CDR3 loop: CACSGGWGDTQYF. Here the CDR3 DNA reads TGTGCCTGTAGCGGGGGCTGGGGAGATACGCAGTATTTT.

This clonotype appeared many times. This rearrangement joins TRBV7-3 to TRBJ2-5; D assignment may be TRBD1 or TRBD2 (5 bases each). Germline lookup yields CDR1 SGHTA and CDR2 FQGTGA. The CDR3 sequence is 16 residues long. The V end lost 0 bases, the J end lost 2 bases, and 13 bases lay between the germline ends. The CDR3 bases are TGTGCCAGCAGCTTAACTGGGACGGCCCTACAAGAGACCCAGTACTTC. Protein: CASSLTGTALQETQYF.

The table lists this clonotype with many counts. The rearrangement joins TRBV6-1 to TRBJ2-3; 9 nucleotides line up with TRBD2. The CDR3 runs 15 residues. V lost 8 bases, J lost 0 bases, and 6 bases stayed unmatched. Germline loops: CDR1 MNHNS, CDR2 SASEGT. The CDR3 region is CASGPSGASTDTQYF. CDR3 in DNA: TGTGCCAGCGGGCCTAGCGGGGCTAGCACAGATACGCAGTATTTT.

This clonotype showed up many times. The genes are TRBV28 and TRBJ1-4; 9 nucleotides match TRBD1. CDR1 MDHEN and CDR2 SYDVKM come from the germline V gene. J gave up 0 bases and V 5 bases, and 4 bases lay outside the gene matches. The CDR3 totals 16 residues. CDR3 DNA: TGTGCCAGCAGTCGGGACAGGGTAGCAACTAATGAAAAACTGTTTTTT. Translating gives CASSRDRVATNEKLFF.

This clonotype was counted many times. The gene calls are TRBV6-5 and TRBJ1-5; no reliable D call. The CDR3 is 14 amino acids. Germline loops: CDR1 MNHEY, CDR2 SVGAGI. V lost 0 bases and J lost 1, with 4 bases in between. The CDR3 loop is CASSYSPSNQPQHF. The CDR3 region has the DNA TGTGCCAGCAGTTACTCCCCGAGCAATCAGCCCCAGCATTTT.

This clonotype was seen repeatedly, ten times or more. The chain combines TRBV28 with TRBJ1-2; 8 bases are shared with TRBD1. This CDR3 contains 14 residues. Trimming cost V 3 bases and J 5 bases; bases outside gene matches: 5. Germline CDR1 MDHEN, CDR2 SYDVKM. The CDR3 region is CASSFQGAGYGYTF. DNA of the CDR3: TGTGCCAGCAGTTTTCAGGGGGCGGGGTATGGCTACACCTTC.

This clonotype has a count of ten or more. DNA of the CDR3: TGTGCCAGCTCACCAACTCGTACTGAAGCTTTCTTT. Its protein is CASSPTRTEAFF. This chain connects TRBV18 to TRBJ1-1; D unclear. The CDR3 consists of 12 residues. Germline CDR1 is KGHSH and CDR2 is LQKENI. Trimming cost V 2 bases and J 5 bases, with 6 bases left between them.

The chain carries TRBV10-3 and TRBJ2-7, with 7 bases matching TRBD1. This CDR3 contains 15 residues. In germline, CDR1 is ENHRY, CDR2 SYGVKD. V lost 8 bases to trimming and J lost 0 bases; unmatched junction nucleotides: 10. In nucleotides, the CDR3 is TGTGCCATCTTCGACAGGGCGTCGACCTCCTACGAGCAGTACTTC. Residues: CAIFDRASTSYEQYF.

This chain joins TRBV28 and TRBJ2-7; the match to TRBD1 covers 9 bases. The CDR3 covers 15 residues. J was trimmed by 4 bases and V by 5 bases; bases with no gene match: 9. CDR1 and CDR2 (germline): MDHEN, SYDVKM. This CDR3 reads CASSEIGTGRYEQYF. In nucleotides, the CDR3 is TGTGCCAGCAGTGAAATCGGGACAGGGAGGTACGAGCAGTACTTC.

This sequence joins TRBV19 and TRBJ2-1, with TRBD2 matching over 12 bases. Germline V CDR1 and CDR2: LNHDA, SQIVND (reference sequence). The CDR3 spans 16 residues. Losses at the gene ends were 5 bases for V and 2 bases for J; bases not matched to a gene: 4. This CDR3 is CASSHLAGGTYNEQFF. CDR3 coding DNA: TGTGCCAGTAGTCACCTAGCGGGAGGGACCTACAATGAGCAGTTCTTC.

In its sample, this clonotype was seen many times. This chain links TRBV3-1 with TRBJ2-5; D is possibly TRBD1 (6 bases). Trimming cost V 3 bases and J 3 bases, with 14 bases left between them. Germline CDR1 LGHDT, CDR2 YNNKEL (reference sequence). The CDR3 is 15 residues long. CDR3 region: CASSHLRDIEETQYF. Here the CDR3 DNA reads TGTGCCAGCAGCCATCTCCGGGACATCGAAGAGACCCAGTACTTC.

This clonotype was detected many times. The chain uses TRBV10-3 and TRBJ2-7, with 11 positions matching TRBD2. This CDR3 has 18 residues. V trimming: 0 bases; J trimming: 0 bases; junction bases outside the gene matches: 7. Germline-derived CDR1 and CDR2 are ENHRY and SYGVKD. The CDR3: CAISESWFTSGSSYEQYF. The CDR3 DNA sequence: TGTGCCATCAGTGAGTCGTGGTTCACTAGCGGGAGCTCCTACGAGCAGTACTTC.

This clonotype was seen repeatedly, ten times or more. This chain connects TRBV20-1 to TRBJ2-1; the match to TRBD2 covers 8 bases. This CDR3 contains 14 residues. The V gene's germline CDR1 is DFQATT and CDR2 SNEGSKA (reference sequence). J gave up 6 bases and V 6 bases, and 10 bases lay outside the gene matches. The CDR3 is CSARTGSGINEQFF. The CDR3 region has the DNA TGCAGTGCCCGTACGGGTAGCGGGATCAATGAGCAGTTCTTC.

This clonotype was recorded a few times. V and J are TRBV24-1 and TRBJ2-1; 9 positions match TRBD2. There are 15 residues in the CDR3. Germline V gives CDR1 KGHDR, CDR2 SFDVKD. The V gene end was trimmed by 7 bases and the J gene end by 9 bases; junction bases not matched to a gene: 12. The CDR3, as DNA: TGTGCCACCAGCGTAGGTAGCGGGAGAGGAGCTGAGCAGTTCTTC. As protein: CATSVGSGRGAEQFF.

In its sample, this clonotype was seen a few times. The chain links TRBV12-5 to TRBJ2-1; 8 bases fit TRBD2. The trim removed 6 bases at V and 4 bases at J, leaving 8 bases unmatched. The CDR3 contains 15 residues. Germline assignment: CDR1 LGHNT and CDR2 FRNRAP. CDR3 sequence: CASGRESGSYNEQFF. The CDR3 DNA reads TGTGCTAGTGGACGGGAGAGCGGGAGTTACAATGAGCAGTTCTTC.